Listed below are T cell receptor beta chains from one sample, sequenced in a study of identical twins. TCRdb reprocessed the 5' RACE reads via MiXCR and lists one record per CDR3 protein. Of fewer than 550,000 distinct CDR3 sequences listed, approximately 16% are singletons. These records were also assigned to another study, of yellow fever vaccine responses in identical twins.

The sequenced material came from CD4+ T cells sorted from blood. The receptors were gathered from a woman aged 18-30 years in good health. Both conserved end residues are part of each CDR3. D genes are given only for firm matches. Only some rows state a clone size, as once, few, many or a class for expanded clones.

>NA|TRBV10-3|few|TRBJ2-3
TGTGCCATCAGTGGCCTAGGATCTAGCACAGATACGCAGTATTTT
CAISGLGSSTDTQYF
>TRBD1|TRBV6-1|NA|TRBJ1-1
TGTGCCAGCAGTGAAGCGGGCAGGGGGGTTCAGGCTTTCTTT
CASSEAGRGVQAFF
>TRBD1|TRBV10-3|NA|TRBJ2-3
TGTGCCATCAGATCGACAGGGGCGACAGATACGCAGTATTTT
CAIRSTGATDTQYF
>NA|TRBV12-3/TRBV12-4|NA|TRBJ1-1
TGTGCCAGCAGTTTCCTCTCCCGTAGGGGGAGAACTGAAGCTTTCTTT
CASSFLSRRGRTEAFF
>TRBD1|TRBV29-1|few|TRBJ2-5
TGCAGCGCCGGAGGACAGGGAGAGACCCAGTACTTC
CSAGGQGETQYF
>TRBD2|TRBV5-1|few|TRBJ2-2
TGCGCCAGCAGCACTGGACTAGCGGGCGACTCGCTGTTTTTT
CASSTGLAGDSLFF
>TRBD2|TRBV20-1|NA|TRBJ2-1
TGCAGTGCTAGAGATGAACCGGGACTAGCGGGGGACTCCATCAGCAATGAGCAGTTCTTC
CSARDEPGLAGDSISNEQFF
>NA|TRBV12-3/TRBV12-4|NA|TRBJ2-7
TGTGCCAGCAGTGTCAGCTGGCGCTCCTACGAGCAGTACTTC
CASSVSWRSYEQYF
>TRBD2|TRBV7-8|NA|TRBJ2-1
TGTGCCAGCAGCTCCGTATTAGCGGGGGGGCCCTACAATGAGCAGTTCTTC
CASSSVLAGGPYNEQFF
>TRBD2|TRBV3-1|few|TRBJ2-2
TGTGCCAGCAGCCCAAGGCCGACTAGCGATGGCGGGGAGCTGTTTTTT
CASSPRPTSDGGELFF
>NA|TRBV29-1|NA|TRBJ2-2
TGCAGCGGTCGGGACGGTGACACCGGGGAGCTGTTTTTT
CSGRDGDTGELFF
>NA|TRBV5-1|NA|TRBJ2-2
TGCGCCAGCAGCAACAGAGCAGCGAACACCGGGGAGCTGTTTTTT
CASSNRAANTGELFF
>NA|TRBV20-1|NA|TRBJ2-1
TGCAGTGCTAGAGATCTGACGGGAGCTCCCTACAATGAGCAGTTCTTC
CSARDLTGAPYNEQFF
>NA|TRBV5-1|many|TRBJ1-3
TGCGCCAGCAGCCCGAGACAGCCCGGCTCTGGAAACACCATATATTTT
CASSPRQPGSGNTIYF
>NA|TRBV7-8|NA|TRBJ2-1
TGTGCCAGCAGCCTGGGTCGTGGGAGGAACTACAATGAGCAGTTCTTC
CASSLGRGRNYNEQFF
>NA|TRBV1|NA|TRBJ2-7
TGCACCAGCAGCCGCCTCACTAGCGGGGGGGCCTACGAGCAGTACTTC
CTSSRLTSGGAYEQYF
>NA|TRBV5-1|NA|TRBJ2-5
TGCGCCAGCAGCCCAACGACAGCCCAAGAGACCCAGTACTTC
CASSPTTAQETQYF
>NA|TRBV5-1|few|TRBJ2-3
TGCGCCAGCAGCTTTGAACAGGGACGCACAGATACGCAGTATTTT
CASSFEQGRTDTQYF
>TRBD2|TRBV29-1|NA|TRBJ2-3
TGCAGCGTTCAGACTAGCGGGATGTACACAGATACGCAGTATTTT
CSVQTSGMYTDTQYF
>TRBD2|TRBV5-5|NA|TRBJ2-1
TGTGCCAGCAGCTTGGGACAATGGGAGGGCAACCATGAGCAGTTCTTC
CASSLGQWEGNHEQFF
>TRBD1|TRBV6-2/TRBV6-3|few|TRBJ2-1
TGTGCCAGCAGGGACAGGGGCTCTCGGGTCGGTGAGCAGTTCTTC
CASRDRGSRVGEQFF
>NA|TRBV4-2|few|TRBJ2-2
TGTGCCAGCAGCCGGCCGTCCAGTGACACCGGGGAGCTGTTTTTT
CASSRPSSDTGELFF
>NA|TRBV7-2|few|TRBJ2-5
TGTGCCAGCAGCTTAGGCAGGGCCTTGGAGACCCAGTACTTC
CASSLGRALETQYF
>NA|TRBV28|few|TRBJ2-7
TGTGCCAGCGGGGTCGGAATCTACGAGCAGTACTTC
CASGVGIYEQYF
>NA|TRBV10-1|few|TRBJ1-1
TGCGCCAGCAGTGAGTCGACAGTTAACACTGAAGCTTTCTTT
CASSESTVNTEAFF
>TRBD1|TRBV20-1|few|TRBJ2-1
TGCAGTGCTCGTCACAGGGGCGATGAGCAGTTCTTC
CSARHRGDEQFF
>TRBD1|TRBV4-2|NA|TRBJ2-2
TGTGCCAGCAGCTCCTGGACAGGGGCGAACACCGGGGAGCTGTTTTTT
CASSSWTGANTGELFF
>NA|TRBV11-1|NA|TRBJ1-1
TGTGCCAGCAGCTTGGAAAAGTACACTGAAGCTTTCTTT
CASSLEKYTEAFF
>NA|TRBV12-3/TRBV12-4|NA|TRBJ1-3
TGTGCCAGCAGTTCACCCCCCAAGGGGAACACCATATATTTT
CASSSPPKGNTIYF
>NA|TRBV15|NA|TRBJ1-6
TGTGCCACCAGCAGGACCGGGGCACCCCTCCACTTT
CATSRTGAPLHF
>NA|TRBV5-1|many|TRBJ2-7
TGCGCCAGCAGCTTGGCGGGAGCCCTTTACGAGCAGTACTTC
CASSLAGALYEQYF
>NA|TRBV6-5|many|TRBJ1-1
TGTGCCAGCAGTTACGGTGGGAGCACTGAAGCTTTCTTT
CASSYGGSTEAFF
>TRBD1|TRBV3-1|NA|TRBJ2-7
TGTGCCAGCAGCCTCGGGACAGGGGGACCCTACGAGCAGTACTTC
CASSLGTGGPYEQYF
>NA|TRBV20-1|few|TRBJ2-1
TGCAGTGCTAGAGTTCCCCTAGATGAGCAGTTCTTC
CSARVPLDEQFF
>TRBD2|TRBV28|few|TRBJ2-1
TGTGCCAGCAGTTCTGCCGGACTAGCGGGGGGGCCACCCTACAATGAGCAGTTCTTC
CASSSAGLAGGPPYNEQFF
>NA|TRBV20-1|NA|TRBJ2-7
TGCAGTGCTAGCCGAGGAATCTACGAGCAGTACTTC
CSASRGIYEQYF
>TRBD2|TRBV6-5|few|TRBJ2-1
TGTGCCAGCAGTTCTGCTGCTGAGCGGGGCCCCTACAATGAGCAGTTCTTC
CASSSAAERGPYNEQFF
>NA|TRBV20-1|NA|TRBJ1-6
TGCAGTGCTAACGGGGACCGCTATTCACCCCTCCACTTT
CSANGDRYSPLHF
>NA|TRBV20-1|few|TRBJ2-3
TGCAGTGCTAGTAGGCCCATAGATACGCAGTATTTT
CSASRPIDTQYF
>NA|TRBV4-1|few|TRBJ2-7
TGCGCCAGCAGCCAAGATTCCGGGCTAACCAGTTCCTACGAGCAGTACTTC
CASSQDSGLTSSYEQYF
>TRBD2|TRBV9|NA|TRBJ2-3
TGTGCCAGCAGCGTAGTACTAGCGGGAGGCGCAGATACGCAGTATTTT
CASSVVLAGGADTQYF
>TRBD2|TRBV28|NA|TRBJ2-5
TGTGCCAGCAGTAGCGGGACTCCTGAGACCCAGTACTTC
CASSSGTPETQYF
>NA|TRBV25-1|many|TRBJ1-2
TGTGCCAGCAGTGACACCGGGACCGACTTTTGGGGCTACACCTTC
CASSDTGTDFWGYTF
>NA|TRBV15|many|TRBJ2-1
TGTGCCACCAGCAGAATTTACAATGAGCAGTTCTTC
CATSRIYNEQFF
>NA|TRBV28|NA|TRBJ1-5
TGTGCCAGCAGTCCGGGCCTCTTTTTGGGCAATCAGCCCCAGCATTTT
CASSPGLFLGNQPQHF
>NA|TRBV6-1|NA|TRBJ1-2
TGTGCCAGCAGTAAAGGGGAGACCAACTATGGCTACACCTTC
CASSKGETNYGYTF
>TRBD1|TRBV12-3/TRBV12-4|many|TRBJ1-1
TGTGCCAGCAGTTCAGACCGACAGGGGCTGGAAGCTTTCTTT
CASSSDRQGLEAFF
>TRBD2|TRBV15|NA|TRBJ2-1
TGTGCCACCAGCAGAGAACTAGCGGGAGTCAATGAGCAGTTCTTC
CATSRELAGVNEQFF
>TRBD1|TRBV12-3/TRBV12-4|once|TRBJ2-5
TGTGCCAGCAGTTTTGGGGACAGGGGTTCGAAGACCCAGTACTTC
CASSFGDRGSKTQYF
>NA|TRBV20-1|NA|TRBJ2-5
TGCAGTGCTATACATGGACTTAAAGAGACCCAGTACTTC
CSAIHGLKETQYF
>NA|TRBV9|few|TRBJ2-5
TGTGCCAGCAGCGTAGATCCCGGGGGGACCCAGTACTTC
CASSVDPGGTQYF
>NA|TRBV12-3/TRBV12-4|NA|TRBJ1-5
TGTGCCAGCAGTTTAAAAGGTCAGCCCCAGCATTTT
CASSLKGQPQHF